These 16 T cell receptor beta chains were sequenced from one sample in a study of CD4 T cells in relation to SARS-CoV-2 and coronaviruses. Here immunoSEQ multiplex PCR was the method, and the copy in TCRdb shows in-frame clones only, minus some. Counted here are about 59,000 clones, roughly 85% occurring once; the ten biggest clones make up approximately 1.4%. CD4+ T cells from unexposed donors were obtained before the COVID-19 pandemic (2011-2018). Input material: memory CD4+ T cells from PBMCs. These receptors came from a human donor in good health.

This chain uses TRBV20-1 with TRBJ1-5, with D perhaps matching TRBD1 (6 bases). The CDR3 length is 15 residues. Germline CDR1 and CDR2: DFQATT and SNEGSKA (reference sequence). Trimming pared 3 bases from V and 7 bases from J, leaving 19 bases between. CDR3 sequence: CSASPRKGGRQPQHF. The CDR3 DNA reads as TGCAGTGCTAGTCCTCGAAAGGGGGGAAGGCAGCCCCAGCATTTT.

Only one count was recorded for this clone. This chain links TRBV28 with TRBJ2-7, with D perhaps TRBD1 (6 bases). V was shortened by 6 bases and J by 2 bases, with 14 bases between the two germline ends. The CDR3 consists of 14 residues. Germline V gene lookup returns CDR1 MDHEN and CDR2 SYDVKM. The CDR3 region has the DNA TGTGCCAGCAGGACCCCGGGACAAACCTACGAGCAGTACTTC. Protein sequence: CASRTPGQTYEQYF.

This chain links TRBV11-2 with TRBJ2-7; tentative D call: TRBD1 (6 bases). The V and J ends lost 1 base and 7 bases respectively, with 17 bases between them. Germline V gene data show CDR1 as SGHAT and CDR2 as FQNNGV. The CDR3 sequence is 15 residues long. The CDR3 region has the DNA TGTGCCAGCAGCTTAGGTGGTCAGGGGATGGGGGAGCAGTACTTC. This sequence encodes CASSLGGQGMGEQYF.

V and J are TRBV3-1 (or the pseudogene TRBV3-2) and TRBJ2-4, with TRBD1 as a possible D gene (5 bases). The CDR3 is 15 residues long. Germline V CDR1 and CDR2: LGHDT, YNNKEL (reference sequence). Trimming pared 5 bases from V and 0 bases from J, leaving 11 bases between. This CDR3 is CASSSQGVAKNIQYF. DNA of the CDR3: TGTGCCAGCAGCTCCCAGGGCGTAGCCAAAAACATTCAGTACTTC.

This clone was counted between two and nine times. V is TRBV11-2 and J is TRBJ2-5; maybe TRBD2 (6 bases). V lost 0 bases and J 5 bases, leaving 22 bases between the germline ends. In germline, CDR1 is SGHAT, CDR2 FQNNGV. The CDR3 is made up of 18 amino acids. CDR3 nucleotide sequence: TGTGCCAGCAGCTTAGATGGCGGTAGGACTATCTTGAGGGAGACCCAGTACTTC. The encoded protein is CASSLDGGRTILRETQYF.

The V call is TRBV5-1, the J call TRBJ2-3; 10 bases align to TRBD2. V was pared by 3 bases and J by 1 base, with 8 bases of the junction left unmatched. This CDR3 comprises 17 residues. From germline, CDR1 is SGHRS and CDR2 YFSETQ. The CDR3: CASSSTPGTSGTDTQYF. CDR3 nucleotide sequence: TGCGCCAGCAGCTCCACCCCCGGGACTAGCGGCACAGATACGCAGTATTTT.

The gene calls are TRBV5-1 and TRBJ1-1, with no clear D. In germline, CDR1 is SGHRS, CDR2 YFSETQ. CDR3 length equals 15 residues. Trimming took off 4 bases at V and 8 bases at J, with 21 bases between the two ends. CDR3 in amino acids: CASSLPKGNRMEAFF. The CDR3 bases are TGCGCCAGCAGCCTGCCGAAAGGGAATAGGATGGAAGCTTTCTTT.

The chain uses TRBV27 and TRBJ2-7; D may be TRBD2 (5 bases). The germline V and J ends were trimmed by 1 base and 4 bases, with 20 bases remaining between them. The CDR3 contains 17 residues. Per the germline V gene, CDR1 is MNHEY and CDR2 is SMNVEV (reference sequence). CDR3 amino acids: CASSLFERTGSGYEQYF. CDR3 bases: TGTGCCAGCAGTTTATTTGAGAGGACCGGCTCGGGATACGAGCAGTACTTC.

The rearrangement links TRBV4-1 to TRBJ1-1; unclear D gene. This CDR3 spans 17 amino acids. Between the trimmed V and J ends, which lost 0 bases and 4 bases, there was a span of 18 bases. CDR1 MGHRA and CDR2 YSYEKL come from the germline V gene. The CDR3 nucleotides are TGCGCCAGCAGCCAAGAAAGATCGGCGGGCCGGGGCACTGAAGCTTTCTTT. Protein sequence: CASSQERSAGRGTEAFF.

The rearrangement links TRBV3-1 (or the pseudogene TRBV3-2) to TRBJ2-3; 7 nucleotides agree with TRBD2. The CDR3 loop spans 16 amino acids. Unmatched junction bases numbered 13, after V lost 4 bases and J lost 6 bases. Germline V gene lookup returns CDR1 LGHDT and CDR2 YNNKEL (reference sequence). The CDR3 loop reads CASSLSRGRATDTQYF. CDR3 DNA: TGTGCCAGCAGCCTCTCTCGAGGGAGGGCTACGGATACGCAGTATTTT.

A few counts support this clone. The genes are TRBV7-9 and TRBJ1-5; no reliable D call. The ends were cut back, 4 bases at V and 6 bases at J, with 22 bases in the middle. The CDR3 extends over 17 amino acids. Germline CDR1 is SEHNR and CDR2 is FQNEAQ (reference sequence). The CDR3 DNA is TGTGCCAGCAGCTCCAACCTCAACAGTGGTGCGACTCAGCCCCAGCATTTT. Translation: CASSSNLNSGATQPQHF.

V usage is TRBV11-2 and J usage is TRBJ2-1, with TRBD2 matching over 15 bases. Trimming at V came to 3 bases and at J to 10 bases, leaving 10 bases not matched to a gene. Germline CDR1 reads SGHAT; CDR2 reads FQNNGV. The CDR3 has 17 residues. The DNA for the CDR3 is TGTGCCAGCAGCTTCACGGTGGGACTAGCGGGAGGAGGGGAGCAGTTCTTC. Translated, it gives CASSFTVGLAGGGEQFF.

This chain links TRBV27 with TRBJ2-2; D is perhaps TRBD2 (5 bases). From germline, CDR1 is MNHEY and CDR2 SMNVEV (reference sequence). CDR3 length: 14 residues. V was cut by 2 bases and J by 5 bases, with 9 bases left in between. The CDR3 sequence: CASSLEGRTGELFF. The CDR3 nucleotides are TGTGCCAGCAGTTTAGAGGGAAGGACCGGGGAGCTGTTTTTT.

The CDR3 spells CASSLVSRVGTEAFF. DNA of the CDR3: TGTGCCAGCAGCTTGGTCTCCCGGGTAGGAACTGAAGCTTTCTTT. The chain is built from TRBV5-6 and TRBJ1-1; D unclear. CDR3 length: 15 amino acids. With 0 bases removed from V and 5 bases from J, the gap between germline ends came to 14 bases. Per germline, CDR1 SGHDT and CDR2 YYEEEE.

The rearrangement joins TRBV14 to TRBJ2-2, with D unclear. Germline V lookup: CDR1 SGHDN, CDR2 FVKESK. V shed 5 bases and J shed 5 bases, with 9 bases lying between them. The CDR3 runs 13 residues. The CDR3 DNA sequence: TGTGCCAGCAGCAGTCAGGCTACCGGGGAGCTGTTTTTT. Protein: CASSSQATGELFF.

The J gene is TRBJ1-6, the V gene TRBV2; the D gene is possibly TRBD1 (5 bases). Germline CDR1 reads SNHLY; CDR2 reads FYNNEI. The CDR3 length is 14 residues. Trimming removed 2 bases at V and 10 bases at J, with 12 bases between. CDR3 in DNA: TGTGCCAGCAGTGAACAAGGGGAGCAATCACCCCTCCACTTT. As protein: CASSEQGEQSPLHF.